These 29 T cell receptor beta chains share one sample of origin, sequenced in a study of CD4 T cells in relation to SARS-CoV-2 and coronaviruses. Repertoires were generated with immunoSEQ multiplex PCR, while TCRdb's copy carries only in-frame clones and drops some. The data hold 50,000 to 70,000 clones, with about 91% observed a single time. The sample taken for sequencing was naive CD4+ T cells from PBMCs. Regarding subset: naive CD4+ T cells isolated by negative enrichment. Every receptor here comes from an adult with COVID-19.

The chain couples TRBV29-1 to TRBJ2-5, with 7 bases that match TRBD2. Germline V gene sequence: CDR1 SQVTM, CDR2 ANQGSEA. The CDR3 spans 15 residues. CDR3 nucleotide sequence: TGCAGTACTACCGCTAGCGGAGCCCGGGGGGAGACCCAGTACTTC. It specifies CSTTASGARGETQYF.

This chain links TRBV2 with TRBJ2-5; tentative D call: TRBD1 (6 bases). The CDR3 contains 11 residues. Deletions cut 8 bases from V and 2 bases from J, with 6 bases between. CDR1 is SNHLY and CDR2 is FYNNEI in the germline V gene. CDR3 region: CASGQQETQYF. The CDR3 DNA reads TGTGCCAGCGGACAGCAAGAGACCCAGTACTTC.

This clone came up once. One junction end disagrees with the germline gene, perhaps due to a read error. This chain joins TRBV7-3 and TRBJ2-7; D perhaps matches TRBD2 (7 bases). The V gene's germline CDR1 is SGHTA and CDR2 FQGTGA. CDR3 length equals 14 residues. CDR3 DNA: TGTGCCAGCAGCTTAAAGGGGAGGGGGGACATGGGTAACTTC. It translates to CASSLKGRGDMGNF.

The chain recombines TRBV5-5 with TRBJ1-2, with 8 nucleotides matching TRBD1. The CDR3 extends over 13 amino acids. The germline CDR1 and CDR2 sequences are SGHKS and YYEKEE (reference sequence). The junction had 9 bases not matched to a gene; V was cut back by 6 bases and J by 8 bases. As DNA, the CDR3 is TGTGCCAGCACCAACGGACAGGGTCGCGGCTACACCTTC. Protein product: CASTNGQGRGYTF.

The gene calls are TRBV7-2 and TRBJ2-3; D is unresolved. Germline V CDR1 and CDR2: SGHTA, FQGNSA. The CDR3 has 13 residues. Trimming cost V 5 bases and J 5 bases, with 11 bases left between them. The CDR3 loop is CASSRPQRDTQYF. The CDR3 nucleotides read TGTGCCAGCAGCCGACCACAGAGAGATACGCAGTATTTT.

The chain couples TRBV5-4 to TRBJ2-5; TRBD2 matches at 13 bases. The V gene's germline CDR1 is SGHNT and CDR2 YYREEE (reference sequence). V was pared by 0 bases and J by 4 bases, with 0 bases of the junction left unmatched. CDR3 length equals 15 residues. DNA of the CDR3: TGTGCCAGCAGCTTGGGGACTAGCGGGAGAGAGACCCAGTACTTC. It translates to CASSLGTSGRETQYF. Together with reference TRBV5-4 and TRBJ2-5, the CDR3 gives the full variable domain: ETGVTQSPTHLIKTRGQQVTLRCSSQSGHNTVSWYQQALGQGPQFIFQYYREEENGRGNFPPRFSGLQFPNYSSELNVNALELDDSALYLCASSLGTSGRETQYFGPGTRLLVL.

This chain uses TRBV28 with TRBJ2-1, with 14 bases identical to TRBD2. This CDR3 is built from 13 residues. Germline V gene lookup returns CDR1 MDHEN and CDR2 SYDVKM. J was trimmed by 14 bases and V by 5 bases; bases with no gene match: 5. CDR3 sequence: CASSGGLAGVEFF. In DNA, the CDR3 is TGTGCCAGCAGTGGGGGACTAGCGGGAGTGGAGTTCTTC.

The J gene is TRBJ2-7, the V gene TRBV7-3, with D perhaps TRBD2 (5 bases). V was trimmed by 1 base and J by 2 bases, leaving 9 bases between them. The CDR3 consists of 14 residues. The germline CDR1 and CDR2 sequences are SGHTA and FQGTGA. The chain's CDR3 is CASSLNGVAYEQYF. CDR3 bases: TGTGCCAGCAGCTTAAACGGGGTAGCCTACGAGCAGTACTTC.

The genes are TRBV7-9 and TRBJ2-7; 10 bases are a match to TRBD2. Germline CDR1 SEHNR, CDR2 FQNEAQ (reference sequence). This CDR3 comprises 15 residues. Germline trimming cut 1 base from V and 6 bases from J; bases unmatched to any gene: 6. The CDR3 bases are TGTGCCAGCAGCTTAGGTGATCTAGCGGGAGTCGAGCAGTACTTC. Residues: CASSLGDLAGVEQYF.

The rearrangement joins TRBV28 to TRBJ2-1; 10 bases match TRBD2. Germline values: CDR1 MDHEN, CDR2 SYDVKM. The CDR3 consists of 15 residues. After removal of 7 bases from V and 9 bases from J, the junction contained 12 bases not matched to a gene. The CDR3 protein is CASTLGGSGRSEQFF. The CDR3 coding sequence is TGTGCCAGCACTTTGGGCGGTAGCGGGAGGAGTGAGCAGTTCTTC.

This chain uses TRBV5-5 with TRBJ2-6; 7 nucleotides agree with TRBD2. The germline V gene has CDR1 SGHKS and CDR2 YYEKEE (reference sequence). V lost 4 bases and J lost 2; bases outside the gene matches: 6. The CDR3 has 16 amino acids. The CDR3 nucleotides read TGTGCCAGCAGCCCCTGGGGGGGGGCTGGGGCCAACGTCCTGACTTTC. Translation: CASSPWGGAGANVLTF. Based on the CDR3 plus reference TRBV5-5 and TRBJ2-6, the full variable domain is DAGVTQSPTHLIKTRGQQVTLRCSPISGHKSVSWYQQVLGQGPQFIFQYYEKEERGRGNFPDRFSARQFPNYSSELNVNALLLGDSALYLCASSPWGGAGANVLTFGAGSRLTVL.

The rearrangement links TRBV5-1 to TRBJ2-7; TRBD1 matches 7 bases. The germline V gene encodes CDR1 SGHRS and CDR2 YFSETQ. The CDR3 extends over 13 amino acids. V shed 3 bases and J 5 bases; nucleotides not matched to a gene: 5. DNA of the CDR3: TGCGCCAGCAGCTCGGACGGGACAGACGAGCAGTACTTC. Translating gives CASSSDGTDEQYF.

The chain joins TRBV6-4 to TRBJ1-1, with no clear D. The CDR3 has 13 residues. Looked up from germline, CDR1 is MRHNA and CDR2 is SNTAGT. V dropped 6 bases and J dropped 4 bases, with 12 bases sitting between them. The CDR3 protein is CASSEVRGTEAFF. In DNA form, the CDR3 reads TGTGCCAGCAGCGAAGTTCGGGGCACTGAAGCTTTCTTT.

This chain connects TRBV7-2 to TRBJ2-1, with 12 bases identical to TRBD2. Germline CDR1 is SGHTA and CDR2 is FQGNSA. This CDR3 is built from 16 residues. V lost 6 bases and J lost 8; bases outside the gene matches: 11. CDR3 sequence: CASRRDASGRAYEQFF. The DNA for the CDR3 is TGTGCCAGCAGGCGAGATGCTAGCGGGAGGGCCTATGAGCAGTTCTTC.

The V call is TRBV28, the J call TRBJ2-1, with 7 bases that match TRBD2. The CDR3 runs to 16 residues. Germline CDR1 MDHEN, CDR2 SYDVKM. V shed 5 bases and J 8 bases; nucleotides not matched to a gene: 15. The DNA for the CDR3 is TGTGCCAGCAGTCGCATGGGGACTATCGGACTCTATGAGCAGTTCTTC. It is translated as CASSRMGTIGLYEQFF.

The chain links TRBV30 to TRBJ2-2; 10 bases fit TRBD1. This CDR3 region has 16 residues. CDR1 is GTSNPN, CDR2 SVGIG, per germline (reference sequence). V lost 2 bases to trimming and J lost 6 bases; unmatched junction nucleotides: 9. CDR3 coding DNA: TGTGCCTGGAGTTCCCCGGGACAGGGGTTTGCCGGGGAGCTGTTTTTT. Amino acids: CAWSSPGQGFAGELFF.

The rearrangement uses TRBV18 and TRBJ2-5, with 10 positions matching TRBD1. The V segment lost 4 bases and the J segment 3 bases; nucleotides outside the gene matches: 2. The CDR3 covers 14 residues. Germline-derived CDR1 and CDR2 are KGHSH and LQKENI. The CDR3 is CASSRGTGEETQYF. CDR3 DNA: TGTGCCAGCTCACGTGGGACAGGGGAAGAGACCCAGTACTTC.

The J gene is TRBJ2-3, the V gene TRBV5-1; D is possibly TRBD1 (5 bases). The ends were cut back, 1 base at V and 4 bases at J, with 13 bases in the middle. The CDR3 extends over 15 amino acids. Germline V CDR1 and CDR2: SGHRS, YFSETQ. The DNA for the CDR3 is TGCGCCAGCAGCTTGCAGGGTACCTCCGCAGATACGCAGTATTTT. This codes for CASSLQGTSADTQYF.

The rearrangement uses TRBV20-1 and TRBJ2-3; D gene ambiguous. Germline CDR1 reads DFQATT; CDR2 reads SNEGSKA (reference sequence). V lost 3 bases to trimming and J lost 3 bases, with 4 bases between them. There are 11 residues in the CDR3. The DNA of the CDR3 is TGCAGTGCTAGCGAAACAGATACGCAGTATTTT. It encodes CSASETDTQYF.

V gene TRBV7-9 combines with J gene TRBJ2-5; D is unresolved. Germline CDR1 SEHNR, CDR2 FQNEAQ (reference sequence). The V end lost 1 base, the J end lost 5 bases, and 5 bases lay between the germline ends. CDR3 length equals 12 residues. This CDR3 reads CASSLVAETQYF. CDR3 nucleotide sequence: TGTGCCAGCAGCTTAGTCGCGGAGACCCAGTACTTC.

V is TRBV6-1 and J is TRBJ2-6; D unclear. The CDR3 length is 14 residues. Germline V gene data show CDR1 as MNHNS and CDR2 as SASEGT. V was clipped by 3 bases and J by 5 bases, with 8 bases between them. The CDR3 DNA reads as TGTGCCAGCAGTGACCCGCCGTGGGCCAACGTCCTGACTTTC. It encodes CASSDPPWANVLTF.

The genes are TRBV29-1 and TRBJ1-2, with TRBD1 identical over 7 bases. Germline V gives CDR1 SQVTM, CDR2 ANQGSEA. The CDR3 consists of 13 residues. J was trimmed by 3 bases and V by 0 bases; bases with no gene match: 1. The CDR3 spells CSVEETGDYGYTF. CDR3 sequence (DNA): TGCAGCGTTGAAGAAACAGGGGACTATGGCTACACCTTC. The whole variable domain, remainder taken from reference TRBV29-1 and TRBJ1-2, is SAVISQKPSRDICQRGTSLTIQCQVDSQVTMMFWYRQQPGQSLTLIATANQGSEATYESGFVIDKFPISRPNLTFSTLTVSNMSPEDSSIYLCSVEETGDYGYTFGSGTRLTVV.

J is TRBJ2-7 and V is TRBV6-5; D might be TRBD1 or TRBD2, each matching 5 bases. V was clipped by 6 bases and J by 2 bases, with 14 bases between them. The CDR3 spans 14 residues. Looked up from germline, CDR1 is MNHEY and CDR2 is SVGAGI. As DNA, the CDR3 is TGTGCCAGCAGGACCGGGACGGCGACCTACGAGCAGTACTTC. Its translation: CASRTGTATYEQYF.

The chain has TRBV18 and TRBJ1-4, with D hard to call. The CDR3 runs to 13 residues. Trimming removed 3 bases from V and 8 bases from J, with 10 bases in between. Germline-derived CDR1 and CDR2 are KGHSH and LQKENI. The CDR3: CASSPVVDEKLFF. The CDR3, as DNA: TGTGCCAGCTCACCGGTCGTTGACGAAAAACTGTTTTTT.

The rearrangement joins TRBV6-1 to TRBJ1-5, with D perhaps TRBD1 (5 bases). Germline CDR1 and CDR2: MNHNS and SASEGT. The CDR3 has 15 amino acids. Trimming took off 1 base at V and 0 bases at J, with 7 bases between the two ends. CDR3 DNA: TGTGCCAGCAGTGAAGAGGGGTATAGCAATCAGCCCCAGCATTTT. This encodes CASSEEGYSNQPQHF.

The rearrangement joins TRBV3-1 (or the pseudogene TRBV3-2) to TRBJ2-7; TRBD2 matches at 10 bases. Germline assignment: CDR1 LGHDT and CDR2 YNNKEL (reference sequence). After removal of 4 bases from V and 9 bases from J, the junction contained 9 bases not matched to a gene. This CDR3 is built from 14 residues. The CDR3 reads CASSLGLAEVGQYF. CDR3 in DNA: TGTGCCAGCAGCCTAGGACTAGCGGAGGTAGGGCAGTACTTC.

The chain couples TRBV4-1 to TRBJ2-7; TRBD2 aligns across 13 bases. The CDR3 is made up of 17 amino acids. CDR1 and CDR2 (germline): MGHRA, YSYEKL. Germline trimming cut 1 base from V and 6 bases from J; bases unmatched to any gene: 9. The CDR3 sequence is CASSQAPGLAGDLEQYF. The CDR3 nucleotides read TGCGCCAGCAGCCAAGCCCCTGGACTAGCGGGAGACCTCGAGCAGTACTTC.

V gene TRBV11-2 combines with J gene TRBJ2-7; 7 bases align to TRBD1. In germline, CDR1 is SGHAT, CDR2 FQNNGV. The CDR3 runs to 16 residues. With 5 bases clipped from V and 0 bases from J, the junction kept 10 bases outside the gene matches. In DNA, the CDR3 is TGTGCCAGCAGCCTCAACAGGGACAGCGGCTCCTACGAGCAGTACTTC. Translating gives CASSLNRDSGSYEQYF. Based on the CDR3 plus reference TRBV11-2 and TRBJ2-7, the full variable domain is EAGVAQSPRYKIIEKRQSVAFWCNPISGHATLYWYQQILGQGPKLLIQFQNNGVVDDSQLPKDRFSAERLKGVDSTLKIQPAKLEDSAVYLCASSLNRDSGSYEQYFGPGTRLTVT.

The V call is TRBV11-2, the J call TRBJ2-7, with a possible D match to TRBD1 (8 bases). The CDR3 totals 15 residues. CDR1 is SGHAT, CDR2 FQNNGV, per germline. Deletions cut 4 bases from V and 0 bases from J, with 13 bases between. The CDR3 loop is CASSSTGGGSYEQYF. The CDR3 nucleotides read TGTGCCAGCAGCTCTACAGGGGGGGGCTCCTACGAGCAGTACTTC.